The 27 T cell receptor beta chains listed next were all sequenced from one sample in a study of blood T cells in healthy people across ages. Then a second PCR, running about 6 to 12 cycles, was carried out with a sample-barcoded 5' primer and a J-beta primer mix. TCRdb used MiXCR to reprocess the 5' RACE reads, holding one entry per CDR3 protein. The table lists more than 1,400,000 distinct CDR3 sequences, approximately 42% of them singletons. The specimen was blood. These receptor sequences come from a woman aged 18-29 years in good health.

The V gene is TRBV7-2, the J gene TRBJ1-2; a possible D gene is TRBD1 (6 bases). Trimming stripped 1 base from V and 8 bases from J, with 20 bases between. Germline V lookup: CDR1 SGHTA, CDR2 FQGNSA. The CDR3 length is 16 residues. The CDR3 here is CASSLVSSQGTGGYTF. The CDR3 DNA sequence: TGTGCCAGCAGCTTAGTTTCGTCGCAGGGGACGGGGGGCTACACCTTC.

This clonotype was seen more than once but under ten times. The chain has TRBV11-2 and TRBJ2-5; D ambiguous. The J call is uncertain, as TRBJ2-7 better fits the DNA end. The CDR3 loop spans 13 amino acids. Per the germline V gene, CDR1 is SGHAT and CDR2 is FQNNGV. The CDR3 bases are TGTGCCAGCAGCTTAGCCGCAGCGTACGAGCAGTACTTC. It specifies CASSLAAAYEQYF.

This chain connects TRBV20-1 to TRBJ2-3, with unresolved D. Germline V gene sequence: CDR1 DFQATT, CDR2 SNEGSKA (reference sequence). With 5 bases removed from V and 2 bases from J, the gap between germline ends came to 14 bases. The CDR3 spans 14 residues. Here the CDR3 DNA reads TGCAGTGCTGAGGAGCCTTTGCCCACAGATACGCAGTATTTT. This sequence encodes CSAEEPLPTDTQYF.

This clonotype has only a few counts. V and J are TRBV13 and TRBJ2-1; 9 bases are a match to TRBD2. Germline V gives CDR1 PRHDT, CDR2 FYEKMQ (reference sequence). The V segment lost 3 bases and the J segment 4 bases; nucleotides outside the gene matches: 4. CDR3 length equals 15 residues. The CDR3 reads CASSFIAGAYNEQFF. The CDR3 DNA sequence: TGTGCCAGCAGCTTCATAGCGGGGGCTTACAATGAGCAGTTCTTC.

The chain uses TRBV5-1 and TRBJ2-3, with D perhaps TRBD1 or TRBD2 (6 bases each). Germline-derived CDR1 and CDR2 are SGHRS and YFSETQ. CDR3 length: 16 amino acids. V shed 0 bases and J shed 0 bases, with 11 bases lying between them. The CDR3 DNA follows: TGCGCCAGCAGCTTGGAGGGGGGCCCTAGCACAGATACGCAGTATTTT. As protein: CASSLEGGPSTDTQYF. Full variable domain (rest looked up from reference TRBV5-1 and TRBJ2-3): KAGVTQTPRYLIKTRGQQVTLSCSPISGHRSVSWYQQTPGQGLQFLFEYFSETQRNKGNFPGRFSGRQFSNSRSEMNVSTLELGDSALYLCASSLEGGPSTDTQYFGPGTRLTVL.

This clonotype came up a few times. The CDR3 is CASSQGLAGILTSYNEQFF. The CDR3 bases are TGTGCCAGCAGCCAGGGACTAGCGGGAATCTTGACCTCCTACAATGAGCAGTTCTTC. V gene TRBV27 combines with J gene TRBJ2-1, with TRBD2 matching over 13 bases. This CDR3 region has 19 residues. Trimming took 6 bases from V and 0 from J; bases not matched to a gene: 11. Germline CDR1 and CDR2: MNHEY and SMNVEV (reference sequence).

The gene calls are TRBV6-6 and TRBJ2-1; TRBD1 matches 9 bases. The J segment lost 6 bases and the V segment lost 6 bases, leaving 9 bases of the junction unmatched. This CDR3 region has 15 residues. From germline, CDR1 is MNHNY and CDR2 SVGAGI (reference sequence). CDR3 DNA sequence: TGTGCCAGCAGGGACGAACAGGGGGCCGGCAATGAGCAGTTCTTC. It specifies CASRDEQGAGNEQFF.

On this clonotype: One end of the junction varies from germline; a read error may be responsible. This chain links TRBV28 with TRBJ1-2; D is possibly TRBD1 (5 bases). Per the germline V gene, CDR1 is MDHEN and CDR2 is SYDVKM. The CDR3 loop spans 14 amino acids. CDR3 DNA: TGTCCCAGCAGACCAGGGCAGGGTAACTATGGCTACACCTTC. Translated: CPSRPGQGNYGYTF.

This chain uses TRBV29-1 with TRBJ2-6; 7 bases line up with TRBD1. J lost 0 bases, V lost 6 bases, and 5 bases had no gene match. The CDR3 runs to 15 residues. Germline CDR1 reads SQVTM; CDR2 reads ANQGSEA. Written as DNA, the CDR3 is TGCAGCGTAAGACCAGGGGGCTCTGGGGCCAACGTCCTGACTTTC. Amino acids: CSVRPGGSGANVLTF.

The chain carries TRBV11-1 and TRBJ2-1, with 8 bases matching TRBD2. Germline V gene sequence: CDR1 SGHAT, CDR2 FQDESV (reference sequence). The J segment lost 4 bases and the V segment lost 1 base, leaving 6 bases of the junction unmatched. The CDR3 sequence is 16 residues long. The CDR3 spells CASSLEDSGTYNEQFF. The CDR3 nucleotides are TGTGCCAGCAGCTTAGAAGATAGCGGGACTTACAATGAGCAGTTCTTC.

This clonotype was recorded only once. The genes are TRBV28 and TRBJ2-3; 13 bases line up with TRBD2. The CDR3 runs 18 residues. From germline, CDR1 is MDHEN and CDR2 SYDVKM. J lost 3 bases, V lost 7 bases, and 13 bases had no gene match. CDR3 region: CASTPGLAGRPGTDTQYF. The CDR3 DNA sequence: TGTGCCAGCACCCCGGGACTAGCGGGACGACCTGGGACAGATACGCAGTATTTT. Based on the CDR3 plus reference TRBV28 and TRBJ2-3, the full variable domain is DVKVTQSSRYLVKRTGEKVFLECVQDMDHENMFWYRQDPGLGLRLIYFSYDVKMKEKGDIPEGYSVSREKKERFSLILESASTNQTSMYLCASTPGLAGRPGTDTQYFGPGTRLTVL.

The chain employs TRBV12-3 or TRBV12-4 and TRBJ1-3; no firm D call. The CDR3 is 11 residues long. Trimming left V 5 bases short and J 7 bases short, with 6 bases between. CDR3 nucleotide sequence: TGTGCCAGCAGTCTGAGGAACACCATATATTTT. This encodes CASSLRNTIYF.

This clonotype occurred a few times. V gene TRBV3-1 combines with J gene TRBJ2-4; D is unclear. The CDR3 is 14 amino acids. Trimming removed 0 bases from V and 7 bases from J, with 10 bases in between. CDR1 is LGHDT and CDR2 is YNNKEL in the germline V gene (reference sequence). For the CDR3, the DNA is TGTGCCAGCAGCCAAGAATGGGGATCGAACATTCAGTACTTC. This gives the protein CASSQEWGSNIQYF. The variable domain in full, with the rest retrieved from reference TRBV3-1 and TRBJ2-4, is DTAVSQTPKYLVTQMGNDKSIKCEQNLGHDTMYWYKQDSKKFLKIMFSYNNKELIINETVPNRFSPKSPDKAHLNLHINSLELGDSAVYFCASSQEWGSNIQYFGAGTRLSVL.

This clonotype was recorded a few times. V and J are TRBV28 and TRBJ1-1; no clear D. The V end was cut by 4 bases, the J end by 4 bases, with 13 bases between. Per the germline V gene, CDR1 is MDHEN and CDR2 is SYDVKM. This CDR3 is built from 14 residues. The CDR3 region is CASSSGRQTTEAFF. CDR3 nucleotides: TGTGCCAGCAGTTCGGGGAGGCAGACCACTGAAGCTTTCTTT.

CDR3 sequence reads: CASSRTGGADTQYF. The CDR3, as DNA: TGTGCCAGCAGTCGGACAGGGGGCGCAGATACGCAGTATTTT. This chain joins TRBV12-3 or TRBV12-4 and TRBJ2-3; 11 bases fit TRBD1. This CDR3 comprises 14 residues. Trimming at V came to 5 bases and at J to 4 bases, leaving 2 bases not matched to a gene.

The chain has TRBV6-1 and TRBJ2-4; TRBD1 might be the D (6 bases). The CDR3 consists of 16 residues. Germline CDR1 MNHNS, CDR2 SASEGT. Trimming stripped 7 bases from V and 2 bases from J, with 18 bases between. CDR3 coding DNA: TGTGCCAGCACCGGACAGCTGGGAACATCCAAAAACATTCAGTACTTC. This translates into CASTGQLGTSKNIQYF.

The chain links TRBV20-1 to TRBJ1-3; TRBD1 might be the D (5 bases). Trimming took 6 bases from V and 4 from J, leaving 13 bases between them. The CDR3 extends over 13 amino acids. In germline, CDR1 is DFQATT, CDR2 SNEGSKA (reference sequence). The CDR3, as DNA: TGCAGTGCCGAGAGGACACAAGGAAACACCATATATTTT. It translates to CSAERTQGNTIYF.

The rearrangement uses TRBV10-3 and TRBJ2-5; the D is unclear. The J call is doubtful: the DNA matches TRBJ2-7 better. CDR3 length: 12 residues. The germline V gene has CDR1 ENHRY and CDR2 SYGVKD. Here the CDR3 DNA reads TGTGCCATCAGTGACGCCAAGGGCGAGCAGTACTTC. Translated: CAISDAKGEQYF.

This rearrangement joins TRBV19 to TRBJ1-2, with 7 bases matching TRBD1. Per the germline V gene, CDR1 is LNHDA and CDR2 is SQIVND (reference sequence). The length of the CDR3 is 14 residues. The CDR3 reads CVSQRGQSNYGYTF. In DNA form, the CDR3 reads TGTGTCAGCCAGCGGGGACAGTCTAACTATGGCTACACCTTC. The complete variable domain, with remaining parts taken from reference TRBV19 and TRBJ1-2, reads DGGITQSPKYLFRKEGQNVTLSCEQNLNHDAMYWYRQDPGQGLRLIYYSQIVNDFQKGDIAEGYSVSREKKESFPLTVTSAQKNPTAFYLCVSQRGQSNYGYTFGSGTRLTVV.

This clonotype was picked up a small number of times. The rearrangement uses TRBV12-3 or TRBV12-4 and TRBJ1-2; D is uncertain. This CDR3 spans 16 amino acids. Trimming cost V 4 bases and J 7 bases, with 22 bases left between them. The chain's CDR3 is CASSYTRGNPDGGYTF. The CDR3 nucleotides are TGTGCCAGCAGTTATACTCGGGGAAACCCGGACGGTGGCTACACCTTC.

In its sample, this clonotype was seen a few times. The junction and the germline gene differ at one end; a read error may be behind it. The chain carries TRBV7-7 and TRBJ2-5; D gene uncertain. This CDR3 is 15 amino acids long. CDR1 and CDR2 from the germline V gene are SSHAT and FNYEAQ (reference sequence). The CDR3 here is CASSLTLRTQETQYF. The CDR3 DNA reads as TGTGCTAGCAGCTTGACGTTGCGGACCCAAGAGACCCAGTACTTC.

To note about this clonotype: Relative to the germline gene, one junction end is altered; a read error may explain this. The chain combines TRBV2 with TRBJ2-5; D perhaps matches TRBD2 (5 bases). Near its end, the DNA agrees better with TRBJ2-1, so the J call may be wrong. Germline V gives CDR1 SNHLY, CDR2 FYNNEI. This CDR3 is 14 amino acids long. This chain's CDR3 is CAGSLAEDQETQFF. The CDR3 coding sequence is TGTGCCGGCAGTTTGGCGGAGGACCAAGAGACCCAGTTCTTC.

V and J are TRBV6-5 and TRBJ2-7; D is possibly TRBD2 (6 bases). The CDR3 is 14 amino acids. CDR1 and CDR2 from the germline V gene are MNHEY and SVGAGI. Trimming stripped 6 bases from V and 5 bases from J, with 17 bases between. The CDR3: CASSSFSGEDEQYF. The CDR3 bases are TGTGCCAGCAGCAGCTTCTCGGGGGAGGACGAGCAGTACTTC.

As for this clonotype: A much larger clone lies a single base off, so this may be a read error. The V call is TRBV20-1, the J call TRBJ2-5; TRBD2 matches 7 bases. Per germline, CDR1 DFQATT and CDR2 SNEGSKA (reference sequence). Germline trimming cut 7 bases from V and 4 bases from J; bases unmatched to any gene: 6. This CDR3 spans 12 amino acids. This chain's CDR3 is CSGTRAGETQYF. The CDR3 region has the DNA TGCAGTGGGACTAGAGCGGGAGAGACCCAGTACTTC.

The rearrangement joins TRBV18 to TRBJ2-1, with 9 bases that match TRBD2. The V segment lost 3 bases and the J segment 8 bases; nucleotides outside the gene matches: 8. This CDR3 has 15 residues. Germline V CDR1 and CDR2: KGHSH, LQKENI. In DNA, the CDR3 is TGTGCCAGCTCACCCGGTGCTAGCGGGATGGATGAGCAGTTCTTC. It translates to CASSPGASGMDEQFF.

This clonotype was detected a few times. The V and J genes are TRBV9 and TRBJ2-1; the D gene is possibly TRBD2 (7 bases). Germline CDR1 SGDLS, CDR2 YYNGEE. Trimming took 0 bases from V and 1 from J, leaving 11 bases between them. CDR3 length equals 16 residues. In nucleotides, the CDR3 is TGTGCCAGCAGCGTAGGGGGAGGGGGGTCCTACAATGAGCAGTTCTTC. Amino acids: CASSVGGGGSYNEQFF. The complete variable domain, with remaining parts taken from reference TRBV9 and TRBJ2-1, reads DSGVTQTPKHLITATGQRVTLRCSPRSGDLSVYWYQQSLDQGLQFLIQYYNGEERAKGNILERFSAQQFPDLHSELNLSSLELGDSALYFCASSVGGGGSYNEQFFGPGTRLTVL.

CDR3 protein: CASTKTGKREKLFF. CDR3 nucleotide sequence: TGTGCCAGCACTAAGACAGGGAAGCGTGAAAAACTGTTTTTT. The J gene is TRBJ1-4, the V gene TRBV2; TRBD1 matches at 7 bases. CDR3 length: 14 residues. Trimming cost V 7 bases and J 7 bases; bases outside gene matches: 9. CDR1 and CDR2 from the germline V gene are SNHLY and FYNNEI.